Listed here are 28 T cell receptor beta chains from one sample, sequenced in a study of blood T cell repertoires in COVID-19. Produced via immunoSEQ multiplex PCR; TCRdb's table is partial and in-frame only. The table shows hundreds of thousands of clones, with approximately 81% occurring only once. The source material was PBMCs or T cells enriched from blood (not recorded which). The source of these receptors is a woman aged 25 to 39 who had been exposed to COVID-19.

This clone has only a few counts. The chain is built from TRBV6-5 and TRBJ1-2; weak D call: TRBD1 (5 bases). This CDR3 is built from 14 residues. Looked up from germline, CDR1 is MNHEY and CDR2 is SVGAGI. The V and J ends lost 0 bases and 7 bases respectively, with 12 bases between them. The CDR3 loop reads CASSYSAGFTGYTF. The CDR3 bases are TGTGCCAGCAGTTACTCTGCAGGGTTCACTGGCTACACCTTC.

CDR3 DNA: TGTGCCAGCAGCTTGGGACAAAGTAACTATGGCTACACCTTC. It specifies CASSLGQSNYGYTF. V gene TRBV7-8 combines with J gene TRBJ1-2; TRBD1 is a possible D gene (6 bases). V was trimmed by 3 bases and J by 1 base, leaving 9 bases between them. The CDR3 contains 14 residues. Germline CDR1 and CDR2: SGHVS and FQNEAQ.

This CDR3 reads CASSLRQGAHPDTQYF. For the CDR3, the DNA is TGTGCCAGCAGCCTACGACAGGGGGCGCATCCAGATACGCAGTATTTT. The V gene is TRBV7-3, the J gene TRBJ2-3; 10 bases map to TRBD1. The V and J ends lost 5 bases and 4 bases, in that order; junction bases with no gene match: 9. CDR1 is SGHTA, CDR2 FQGTGA, per germline. CDR3 length: 16 residues.

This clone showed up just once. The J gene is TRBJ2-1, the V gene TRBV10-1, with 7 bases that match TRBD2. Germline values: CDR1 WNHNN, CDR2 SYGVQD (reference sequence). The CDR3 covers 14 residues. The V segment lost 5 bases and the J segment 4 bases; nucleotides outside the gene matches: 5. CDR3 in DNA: TGCGCCAGCAGTATCCTAGCGGAGTACAATGAGCAGTTCTTC. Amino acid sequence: CASSILAEYNEQFF.

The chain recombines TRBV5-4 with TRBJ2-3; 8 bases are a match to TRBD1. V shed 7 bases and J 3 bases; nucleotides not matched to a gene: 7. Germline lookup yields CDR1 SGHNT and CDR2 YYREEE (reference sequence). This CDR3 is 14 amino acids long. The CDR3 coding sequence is TGTGCCAGCCACCGGACAGGGTTGACAGATACGCAGTATTTT. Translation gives CASHRTGLTDTQYF.

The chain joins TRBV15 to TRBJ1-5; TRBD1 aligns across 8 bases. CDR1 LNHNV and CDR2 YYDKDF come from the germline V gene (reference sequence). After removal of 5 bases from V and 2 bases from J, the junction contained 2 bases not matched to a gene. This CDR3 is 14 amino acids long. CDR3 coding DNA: TGTGCCACCAGCGCGACAGGGGGCAATCAGCCCCAGCATTTT. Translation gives CATSATGGNQPQHF.

This CDR3 is CASSIDPSGRTYEQYF. In DNA form, the CDR3 reads TGTGCCAGTAGTATAGACCCCTCGGGGAGAACCTACGAGCAGTACTTC. The genes are TRBV19 and TRBJ2-7; TRBD2 might be the D (5 bases). In germline, CDR1 is LNHDA, CDR2 SQIVND (reference sequence). The CDR3 loop spans 16 amino acids. Trimming took 0 bases from V and 2 from J, leaving 14 bases between them. Full variable domain (missing parts from reference TRBV19 and TRBJ2-7): DGGITQSPKYLFRKEGQNVTLSCEQNLNHDAMYWYRQDPGQGLRLIYYSQIVNDFQKGDIAEGYSVSREKKESFPLTVTSAQKNPTAFYLCASSIDPSGRTYEQYFGPGTRLTVT.

The DNA for the CDR3 is TGTGCCAGCAGCGTAGCGGTTAGCGGAGATACAGATACGCAGTATTTT. It encodes CASSVAVSGDTDTQYF. V is TRBV9 and J is TRBJ2-3; possible D gene TRBD2, 6 bases. The CDR3 has 16 amino acids. The ends were cut back, 0 bases at V and 3 bases at J, with 14 bases in the middle. Germline V gene data show CDR1 as SGDLS and CDR2 as YYNGEE. The full variable domain, in which reference TRBV9 and TRBJ2-3 provide the parts outside the CDR3, is DSGVTQTPKHLITATGQRVTLRCSPRSGDLSVYWYQQSLDQGLQFLIQYYNGEERAKGNILERFSAQQFPDLHSELNLSSLELGDSALYFCASSVAVSGDTDTQYFGPGTRLTVL.

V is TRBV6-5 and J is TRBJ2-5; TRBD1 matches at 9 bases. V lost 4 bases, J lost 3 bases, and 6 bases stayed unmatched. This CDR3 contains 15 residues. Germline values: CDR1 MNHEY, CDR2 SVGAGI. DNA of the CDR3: TGTGCCAGCAGTTCACCGGACAGGGGAAAAGAGACCCAGTACTTC. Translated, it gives CASSSPDRGKETQYF.

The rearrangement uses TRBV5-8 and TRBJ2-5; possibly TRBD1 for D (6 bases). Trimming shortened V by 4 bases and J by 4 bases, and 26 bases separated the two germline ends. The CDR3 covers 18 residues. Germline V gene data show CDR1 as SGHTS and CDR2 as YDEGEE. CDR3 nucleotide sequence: TGTGCCAGCAGCCTATCCCCGCCGGGACACGTGTCAGGAGAGACCCAGTACTTC. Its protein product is CASSLSPPGHVSGETQYF.

The DNA for the CDR3 is TGCAGCGTTGATTTGGGGGAGGGCCCAACAGATACGCAGTATTTT. Its protein is CSVDLGEGPTDTQYF. The V and J genes are TRBV29-1 and TRBJ2-3, with 7 bases lining up with TRBD2. Germline V gene lookup returns CDR1 SQVTM and CDR2 ANQGSEA. The junction had 9 bases not matched to a gene; V was cut back by 3 bases and J by 3 bases. The CDR3 consists of 15 residues.

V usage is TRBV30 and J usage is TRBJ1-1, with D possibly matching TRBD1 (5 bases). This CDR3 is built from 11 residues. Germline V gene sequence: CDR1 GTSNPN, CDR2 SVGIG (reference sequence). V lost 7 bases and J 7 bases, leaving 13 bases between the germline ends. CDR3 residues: CALGAIHEAFF. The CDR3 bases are TGTGCCTTAGGGGCAATTCATGAAGCTTTCTTT.

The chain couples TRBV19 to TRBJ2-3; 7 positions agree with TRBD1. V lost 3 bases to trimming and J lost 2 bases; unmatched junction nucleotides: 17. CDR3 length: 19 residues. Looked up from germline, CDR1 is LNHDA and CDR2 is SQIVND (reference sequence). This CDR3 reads CASSIILAGGTLNTDTQYF. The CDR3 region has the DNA TGTGCCAGTAGTATTATCTTGGCAGGGGGAACCCTTAACACAGATACGCAGTATTTT. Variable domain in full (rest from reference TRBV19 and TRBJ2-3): DGGITQSPKYLFRKEGQNVTLSCEQNLNHDAMYWYRQDPGQGLRLIYYSQIVNDFQKGDIAEGYSVSREKKESFPLTVTSAQKNPTAFYLCASSIILAGGTLNTDTQYFGPGTRLTVL.

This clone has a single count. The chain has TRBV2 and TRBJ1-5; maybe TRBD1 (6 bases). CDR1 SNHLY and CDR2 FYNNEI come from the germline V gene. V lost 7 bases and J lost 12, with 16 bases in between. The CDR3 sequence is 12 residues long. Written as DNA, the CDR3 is TGTGCCAGCACCCAAAAAGGGGGGGTCCAGCATTTT. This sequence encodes CASTQKGGVQHF.

The CDR3 bases are TGCGCCAGCAACCAGGACAGGGGTTTCGAGCAGTTCTTC. Translation: CASNQDRGFEQFF. The chain recombines TRBV5-1 with TRBJ2-1; 9 bases align to TRBD1. Germline loops: CDR1 SGHRS, CDR2 YFSETQ. This CDR3 contains 13 residues. J was trimmed by 10 bases and V by 6 bases; bases with no gene match: 8.

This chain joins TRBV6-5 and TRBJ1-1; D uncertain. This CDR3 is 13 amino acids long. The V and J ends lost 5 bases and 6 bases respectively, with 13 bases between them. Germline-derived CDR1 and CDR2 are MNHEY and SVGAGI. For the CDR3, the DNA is TGTGCCAGCAGTAGGTCAGGAGGAGCTGAAGCTTTCTTT. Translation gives CASSRSGGAEAFF.

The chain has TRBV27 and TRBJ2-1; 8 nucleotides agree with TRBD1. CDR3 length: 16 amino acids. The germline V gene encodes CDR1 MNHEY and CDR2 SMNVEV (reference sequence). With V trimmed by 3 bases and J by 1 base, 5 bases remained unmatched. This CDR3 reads CASSFEDRVSYNEQFF. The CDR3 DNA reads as TGTGCCAGCAGTTTCGAGGACAGGGTGTCCTACAATGAGCAGTTCTTC.

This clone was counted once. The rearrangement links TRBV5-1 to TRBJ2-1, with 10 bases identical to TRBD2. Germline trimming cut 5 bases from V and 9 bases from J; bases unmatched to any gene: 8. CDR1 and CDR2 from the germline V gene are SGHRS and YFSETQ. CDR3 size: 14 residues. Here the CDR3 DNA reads TGCGCCAGCAGGAGCGGGAGGGCTATTAGTGAGCAGTTCTTC. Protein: CASRSGRAISEQFF.

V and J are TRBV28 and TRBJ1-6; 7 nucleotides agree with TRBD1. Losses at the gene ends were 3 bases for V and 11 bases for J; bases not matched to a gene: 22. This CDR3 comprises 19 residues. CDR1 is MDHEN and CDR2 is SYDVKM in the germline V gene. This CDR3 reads CASSLSGGRGIYIPAPLHF. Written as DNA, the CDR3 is TGTGCCAGCAGTTTGTCCGGCGGCAGGGGGATATATATACCTGCACCCCTCCACTTT.

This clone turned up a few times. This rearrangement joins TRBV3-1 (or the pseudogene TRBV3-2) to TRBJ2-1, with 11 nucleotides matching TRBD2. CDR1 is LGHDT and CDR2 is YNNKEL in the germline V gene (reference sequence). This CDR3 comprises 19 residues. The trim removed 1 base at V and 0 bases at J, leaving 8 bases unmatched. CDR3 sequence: CASSQVGLAGGSSYNEQFF. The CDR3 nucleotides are TGTGCCAGCAGCCAAGTTGGGCTAGCGGGGGGCAGCTCCTACAATGAGCAGTTCTTC.

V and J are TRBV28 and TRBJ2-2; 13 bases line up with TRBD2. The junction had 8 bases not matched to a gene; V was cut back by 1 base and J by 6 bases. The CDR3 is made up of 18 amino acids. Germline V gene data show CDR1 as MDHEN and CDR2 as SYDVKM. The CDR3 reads CASSLSSLAGGMPGELFF. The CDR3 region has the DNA TGTGCCAGCAGTTTATCCTCACTAGCGGGGGGGATGCCCGGGGAGCTGTTTTTT.

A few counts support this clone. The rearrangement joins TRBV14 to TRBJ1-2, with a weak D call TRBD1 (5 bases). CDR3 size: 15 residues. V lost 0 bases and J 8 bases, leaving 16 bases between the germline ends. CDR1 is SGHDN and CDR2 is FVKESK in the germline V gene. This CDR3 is CASSQDVKGMGGYTF. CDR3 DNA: TGTGCCAGCAGCCAAGATGTGAAGGGGATGGGAGGCTACACCTTC.

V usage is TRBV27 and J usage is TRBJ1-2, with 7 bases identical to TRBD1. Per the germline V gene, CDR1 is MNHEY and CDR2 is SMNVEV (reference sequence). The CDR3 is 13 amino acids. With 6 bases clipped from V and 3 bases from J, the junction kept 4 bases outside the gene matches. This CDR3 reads CASRPTGDYGYTF. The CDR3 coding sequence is TGTGCCAGCAGACCAACAGGGGACTATGGCTACACCTTC.

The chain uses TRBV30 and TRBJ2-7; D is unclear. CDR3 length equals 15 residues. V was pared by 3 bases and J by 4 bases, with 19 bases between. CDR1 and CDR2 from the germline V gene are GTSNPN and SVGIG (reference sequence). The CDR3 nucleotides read TGTGCCTGGAGGTCCGTTCGGGTCCCTCCGTACGAGCAGTACTTC. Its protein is CAWRSVRVPPYEQYF.

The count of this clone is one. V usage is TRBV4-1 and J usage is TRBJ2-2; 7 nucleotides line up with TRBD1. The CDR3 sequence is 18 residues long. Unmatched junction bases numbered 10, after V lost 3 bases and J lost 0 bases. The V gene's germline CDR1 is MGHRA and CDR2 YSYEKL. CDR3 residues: CASSHRTGDRANTGELFF. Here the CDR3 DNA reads TGCGCCAGCAGCCACCGAACAGGGGATCGAGCGAACACCGGGGAGCTGTTTTTT.

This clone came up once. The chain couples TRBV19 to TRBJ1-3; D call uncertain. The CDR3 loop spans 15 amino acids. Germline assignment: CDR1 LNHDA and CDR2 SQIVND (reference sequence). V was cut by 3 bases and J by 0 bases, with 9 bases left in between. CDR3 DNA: TGTGCCAGTAGTATCCCTCAGGTCTCTGGAAACACCATATATTTT. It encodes CASSIPQVSGNTIYF.

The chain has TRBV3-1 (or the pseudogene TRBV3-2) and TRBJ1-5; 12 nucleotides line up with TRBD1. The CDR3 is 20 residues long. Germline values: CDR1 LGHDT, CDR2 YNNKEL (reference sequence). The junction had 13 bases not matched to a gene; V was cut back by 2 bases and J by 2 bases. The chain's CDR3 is CASSQLSGTGGASGNQPQHF. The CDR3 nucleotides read TGTGCCAGCAGCCAACTTTCCGGGACAGGGGGCGCGTCGGGCAATCAGCCCCAGCATTTT.

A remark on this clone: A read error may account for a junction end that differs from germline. CDR3 DNA: TGTGCCAGCAGCCAGCTATTGGGACAGCTCTACTTT. As protein: CASSQLLGQLYF. V gene TRBV28 combines with J gene TRBJ1-3; 7 bases are a match to TRBD1. The germline V gene encodes CDR1 MDHEN and CDR2 SYDVKM. The CDR3 consists of 12 residues.